The 17 T cell receptor beta chains in this list originate from one sample, sequenced in a study of T cell responses to AZD1222 COVID-19 vaccine. TCRdb's table, derived via immunoSEQ multiplex PCR, lists solely in-frame clones and lacks some. The sample holds more than 95,000 clones; around 89% are singletons and the top ten take 6% to 8%. Sequencing used peripheral blood, obtained on day 0 of AZD1222 vaccination. These receptors originate from an adult in good health.

CDR3 loop: CASSLLFRGFGEAFF. The CDR3 bases are TGCGCCAGCAGCTTGTTATTCAGGGGGTTTGGTGAAGCTTTCTTT. The V call is TRBV5-1, the J call TRBJ1-1; 7 nucleotides line up with TRBD1. The trim removed 1 base at V and 7 bases at J, leaving 10 bases unmatched. Germline-derived CDR1 and CDR2 are SGHRS and YFSETQ. The CDR3 is made up of 15 amino acids.

This chain connects TRBV7-2 to TRBJ1-1; perhaps TRBD1 as D (5 bases). In germline, CDR1 is SGHTA, CDR2 FQGNSA. CDR3 size: 18 residues. V shed 1 base and J shed 4 bases, with 22 bases lying between them. The CDR3 coding sequence is TGTGCCAGCAGCTTAGGGTTATTGGGGGAGGGGCGGGGCACTGAAGCTTTCTTT. Translation: CASSLGLLGEGRGTEAFF.

This clone has a single count. The J gene is TRBJ2-7, the V gene TRBV28; 13 bases line up with TRBD2. In germline, CDR1 is MDHEN, CDR2 SYDVKM. This CDR3 has 17 residues. After removal of 6 bases from V and 5 bases from J, the junction contained 13 bases not matched to a gene. CDR3: CASRPYRTSGSSHEQYF. The CDR3 nucleotides read TGTGCCAGCAGACCATATCGGACTAGCGGGAGTTCCCACGAGCAGTACTTC.

The rearrangement links TRBV5-4 to TRBJ1-4, with TRBD1 matching 10 bases. The CDR3 covers 17 residues. With 4 bases clipped from V and 0 bases from J, the junction kept 6 bases outside the gene matches. Germline V gene sequence: CDR1 SGHNT, CDR2 YYREEE (reference sequence). The CDR3 here is CASSQGQGPATNEKLFF. Written as DNA, the CDR3 is TGTGCCAGCAGCCAGGGACAGGGGCCAGCAACTAATGAAAAACTGTTTTTT.

The J gene is TRBJ1-6, the V gene TRBV5-1; no clear D gene. Germline CDR1 SGHRS, CDR2 YFSETQ. The CDR3 is 15 residues long. Trimming took off 0 bases at V and 1 base at J, with 5 bases between the two ends. CDR3 region: CASSLGGSYNSPLHF. The CDR3 nucleotides read TGCGCCAGCAGCTTGGGCGGGTCCTATAATTCACCCCTCCACTTT.

The chain has TRBV6-5 and TRBJ1-2; the D is unclear. Germline CDR1 and CDR2: MNHEY and SVGAGI. Trimming removed 7 bases from V and 3 bases from J, with 15 bases in between. The CDR3 extends over 14 amino acids. For the CDR3, the DNA is TGTGCCAGCATGAGTCCGAGTGGCGACTATGGCTACACCTTC. It yields the protein CASMSPSGDYGYTF.

This clone has just a few counts. The chain is built from TRBV2 and TRBJ1-1; the D gene is possibly TRBD1 (5 bases). CDR3 length: 14 amino acids. V lost 7 bases and J lost 1, with 13 bases in between. Germline CDR1 is SNHLY and CDR2 is FYNNEI. The CDR3 nucleotides are TGTGCCAGCAACCCGGGGGGGACGAACACTGAAGCTTTCTTT. Protein product: CASNPGGTNTEAFF.

The V gene is TRBV28, the J gene TRBJ2-7, with D perhaps assigned TRBD1 or TRBD2 (5 bases each). The CDR3 sequence is 15 residues long. Deletions cut 3 bases from V and 1 base from J, with 13 bases between. CDR1 and CDR2 (germline): MDHEN, SYDVKM. The CDR3 DNA follows: TGTGCCAGCAGTTTTCTCGGGGCCCAGTCCTACGAGCAGTACTTC. The encoded protein is CASSFLGAQSYEQYF.

The chain links TRBV27 to TRBJ1-4, with D possibly TRBD1 on 6 matching bases. V dropped 3 bases and J dropped 7 bases, with 12 bases sitting between them. CDR1 and CDR2 (germline): MNHEY, SMNVEV (reference sequence). This CDR3 comprises 14 residues. The DNA of the CDR3 is TGTGCCAGCAGTTTGAACAGGGCTAGTGAAAAACTGTTTTTT. It translates to CASSLNRASEKLFF.

The chain recombines TRBV3-1 (or the pseudogene TRBV3-2) with TRBJ2-5; 9 bases fit TRBD2. Trimming took 0 bases from V and 5 from J; bases not matched to a gene: 10. Germline assignment: CDR1 LGHDT and CDR2 YNNKEL (reference sequence). This CDR3 comprises 17 residues. The DNA of the CDR3 is TGTGCCAGCAGCCAAGATCGGAGTAGCGGGGGATTTGAGACCCAGTACTTC. This translates into CASSQDRSSGGFETQYF.

This chain links TRBV25-1 with TRBJ1-2, with D hard to call. The V gene lost 6 bases and the J gene lost 5 bases, with 16 bases spanning the gap. This CDR3 has 14 amino acids. CDR1 and CDR2 from the germline V gene are MGHDK and SYGVNS. The chain's CDR3 is CASSQFFGGYGYTF. The CDR3 DNA reads as TGTGCCAGCAGCCAGTTCTTTGGCGGGTATGGCTACACCTTC.

The rearrangement joins TRBV6-2 or TRBV6-3 to TRBJ2-7, with 7 nucleotides matching TRBD1. The CDR3 runs 16 residues. V shed 2 bases, J shed 3 bases, and the junction held 10 bases outside the gene matches. Per germline, CDR1 MNHEY and CDR2 SVGEGT. CDR3 DNA sequence: TGTGCCAGCAGTTACAGCTTACGACAGGGTGGCTACGAGCAGTACTTC. The encoded protein is CASSYSLRQGGYEQYF.

V gene TRBV5-4 combines with J gene TRBJ1-2, with TRBD1 identical over 8 bases. Germline-derived CDR1 and CDR2 are SGHNT and YYREEE (reference sequence). The CDR3 spans 15 residues. Germline trimming cut 0 bases from V and 7 bases from J; bases unmatched to any gene: 8. The CDR3 loop is CASSLGIQGARGYTF. As DNA, the CDR3 is TGTGCCAGCAGCTTGGGGATTCAGGGGGCGCGTGGCTACACCTTC.

This clone came up a few times. J is TRBJ1-3 and V is TRBV4-2; possibly TRBD1 for D (6 bases). V lost 1 base and J 0 bases, leaving 16 bases between the germline ends. CDR3 length: 18 residues. The germline V gene has CDR1 LGHNA and CDR2 YNFKEQ. This CDR3 reads CASSQAGSGAASGNTIYF. Here the CDR3 DNA reads TGTGCCAGCAGCCAAGCGGGATCAGGGGCCGCCTCTGGAAACACCATATATTTT.

This chain connects TRBV27 to TRBJ2-3, with 8 bases matching TRBD1. The V segment lost 5 bases and the J segment 0 bases; nucleotides outside the gene matches: 13. CDR1 is MNHEY and CDR2 is SMNVEV in the germline V gene (reference sequence). The CDR3 has 18 residues. For the CDR3, the DNA is TGTGCCAGCAGTCCCAGACAGGGGCCCTCTTTTAGCACAGATACGCAGTATTTT. This translates into CASSPRQGPSFSTDTQYF.

This chain connects TRBV15 to TRBJ1-5, with D uncertain. The CDR3 covers 14 residues. The germline CDR1 and CDR2 sequences are LNHNV and YYDKDF (reference sequence). Trimming cost V 8 bases and J 4 bases, with 15 bases left between them. The CDR3 protein is CATGRRGPNQPQHF. The DNA of the CDR3 is TGTGCCACCGGGAGAAGAGGGCCGAATCAGCCCCAGCATTTT.

The chain has TRBV28 and TRBJ1-2; 7 bases are a match to TRBD1. CDR1 and CDR2 from the germline V gene are MDHEN and SYDVKM. This CDR3 has 17 amino acids. The J segment lost 0 bases and the V segment lost 6 bases, leaving 13 bases of the junction unmatched. In DNA, the CDR3 is TGTGCCAGCAGCCCCGGGACAGCTGAAGGATCTAACTATGGCTACACCTTC. Protein sequence: CASSPGTAEGSNYGYTF.